The 9 T cell receptor beta chains reported below all come from one sample, sequenced in a study of T cell responses to AZD1222 COVID-19 vaccine. Profiling relied on immunoSEQ multiplex PCR, and the TCRdb table lists in-frame clones only, not all of them. This table has about 160,000 clones, about nine tenths appearing once. This material consisted of peripheral blood, taken on day 0 of AZD1222 vaccination. Receptor source: an adult in good health.

The V call is TRBV6-6, the J call TRBJ2-2; unclear D gene. CDR3 length: 13 amino acids. The germline V gene has CDR1 MNHNY and CDR2 SVGAGI (reference sequence). V dropped 7 bases and J dropped 6 bases, with 12 bases sitting between them. CDR3 region: CASIGQRSGELFF. CDR3 sequence (DNA): TGTGCCAGCATAGGGCAGAGGTCCGGGGAGCTGTTTTTT.

The chain links TRBV29-1 to TRBJ2-1; D is uncertain. The CDR3 is 11 residues long. Trimming stripped 5 bases from V and 4 bases from J, with 6 bases between. Looked up from germline, CDR1 is SQVTM and CDR2 is ANQGSEA. DNA for the CDR3: TGCAGCGTTCCAAATTACAATGAGCAGTTCTTC. It is translated as CSVPNYNEQFF.

The V and J genes are TRBV6-2 or TRBV6-3 and TRBJ2-1, with TRBD2 identical over 13 bases. The CDR3 length is 17 residues. Germline V gives CDR1 MNHEY, CDR2 SVGEGT. V was pared by 3 bases and J by 8 bases, with 10 bases of the junction left unmatched. DNA for the CDR3: TGTGCCAGCAGTTATGGGCTGTCGGGACTAGCGGGACATGAGCAGTTCTTC. It is translated as CASSYGLSGLAGHEQFF.

The chain couples TRBV4-1 to TRBJ1-1; D is unclear. V was clipped by 3 bases and J by 2 bases, with 10 bases between them. Germline CDR1 MGHRA, CDR2 YSYEKL. The CDR3 has 14 amino acids. CDR3 in amino acids: CASSHQGGNTEAFF. CDR3 in DNA: TGCGCCAGCAGCCATCAAGGCGGTAACACTGAAGCTTTCTTT.

This chain uses TRBV19 with TRBJ1-5, with D uncertain. The V and J ends lost 5 bases and 1 base respectively, with 15 bases between them. Per germline, CDR1 LNHDA and CDR2 SQIVND (reference sequence). The CDR3 sequence is 16 residues long. The CDR3: CASSPTDRSSNQPQHF. The CDR3, as DNA: TGTGCCAGTAGTCCGACGGATCGTTCCAGCAATCAGCCCCAGCATTTT.

This clone was observed a handful of times. The chain employs TRBV30 and TRBJ2-7, with 9 bases matching TRBD2. Unmatched junction bases numbered 8, after V lost 0 bases and J lost 5 bases. The CDR3 loop spans 15 amino acids. CDR1 is GTSNPN and CDR2 is SVGIG in the germline V gene (reference sequence). The CDR3 region is CAWSVAAGGPHEQYF. The CDR3 bases are TGTGCCTGGAGTGTAGCGGCGGGAGGGCCCCACGAGCAGTACTTC.

A word on this clone: The sample has other DNA sequences that encode this CDR3 too. The V call is TRBV5-1, the J call TRBJ2-7; D call uncertain. CDR1 SGHRS and CDR2 YFSETQ come from the germline V gene. V was pared by 2 bases and J by 0 bases, with 9 bases between. This CDR3 contains 14 residues. CDR3 sequence reads: CASSFQALSYEQYF. CDR3 sequence (DNA): TGCGCCAGCAGCTTCCAGGCGCTCTCCTACGAGCAGTACTTC.

On this clone: The junction differs from germline at one of its ends, possibly a read error. This chain joins TRBV7-8 and TRBJ2-5; no reliable D call. The germline V gene encodes CDR1 SGHVS and CDR2 FQNEAQ. The CDR3 runs to 8 residues. The CDR3 sequence is CASSSLDF. CDR3 in DNA: TGTGCCAGCAGCTCCCTCGACTTC.

This chain connects TRBV6-5 to TRBJ1-5; D is ambiguous. Trimming stripped 6 bases from V and 0 bases from J, with 6 bases between. The CDR3 covers 13 residues. CDR1 and CDR2 (germline): MNHEY, SVGAGI. CDR3 nucleotide sequence: TGTGCCAGCAGGGGATATAGCAATCAGCCCCAGCATTTT. Amino acid sequence: CASRGYSNQPQHF.